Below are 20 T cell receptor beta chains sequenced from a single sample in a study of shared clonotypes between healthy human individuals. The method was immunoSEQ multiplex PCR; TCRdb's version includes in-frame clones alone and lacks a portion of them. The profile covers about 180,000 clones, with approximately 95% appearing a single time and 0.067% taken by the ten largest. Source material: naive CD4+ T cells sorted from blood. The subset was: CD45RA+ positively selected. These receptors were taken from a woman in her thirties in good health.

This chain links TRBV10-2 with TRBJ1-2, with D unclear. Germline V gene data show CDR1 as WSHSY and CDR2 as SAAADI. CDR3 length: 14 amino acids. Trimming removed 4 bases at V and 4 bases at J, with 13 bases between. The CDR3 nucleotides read TGCGCCAGCAGTGTCGCCAGGATCATCTATGGCTACACCTTC. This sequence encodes CASSVARIIYGYTF.

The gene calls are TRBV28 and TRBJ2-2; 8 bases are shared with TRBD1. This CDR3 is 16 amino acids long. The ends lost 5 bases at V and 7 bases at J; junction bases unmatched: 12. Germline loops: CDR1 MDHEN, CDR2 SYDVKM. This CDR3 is CASSLTRTGRLGELFF. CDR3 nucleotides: TGTGCCAGCAGTCTTACCCGGACAGGGAGGCTCGGGGAGCTGTTTTTT.

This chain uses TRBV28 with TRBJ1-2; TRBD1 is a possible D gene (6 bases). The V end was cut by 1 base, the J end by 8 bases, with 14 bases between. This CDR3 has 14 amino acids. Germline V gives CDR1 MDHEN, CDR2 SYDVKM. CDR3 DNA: TGTGCCAGCAGTTTATTTGGGGGCGCAGAGGGCTACACCTTC. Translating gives CASSLFGGAEGYTF.

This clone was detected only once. The CDR3 reads CASSLVGGITYEQYF. The CDR3, as DNA: TGTGCCAGCAGCTTAGTCGGCGGGATAACCTACGAGCAGTACTTC. The gene calls are TRBV11-2 and TRBJ2-7; possible D gene TRBD2, 6 bases. Germline V gene sequence: CDR1 SGHAT, CDR2 FQNNGV. Trimming pared 1 base from V and 2 bases from J, leaving 12 bases between. This CDR3 has 15 residues.

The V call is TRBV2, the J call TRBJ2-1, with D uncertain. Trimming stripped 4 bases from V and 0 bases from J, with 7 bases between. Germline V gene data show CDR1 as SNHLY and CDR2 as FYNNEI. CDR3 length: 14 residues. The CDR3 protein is CASSAVSSYNEQFF. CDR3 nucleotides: TGTGCCAGCAGTGCAGTTAGCTCCTACAATGAGCAGTTCTTC.

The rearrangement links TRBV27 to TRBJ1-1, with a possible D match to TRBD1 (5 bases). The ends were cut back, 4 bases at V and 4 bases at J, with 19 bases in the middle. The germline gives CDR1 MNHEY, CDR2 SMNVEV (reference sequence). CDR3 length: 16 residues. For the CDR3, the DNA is TGTGCCAGCAGTTGGTTCCGGGACCAGAGGGGCACTGAAGCTTTCTTT. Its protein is CASSWFRDQRGTEAFF.

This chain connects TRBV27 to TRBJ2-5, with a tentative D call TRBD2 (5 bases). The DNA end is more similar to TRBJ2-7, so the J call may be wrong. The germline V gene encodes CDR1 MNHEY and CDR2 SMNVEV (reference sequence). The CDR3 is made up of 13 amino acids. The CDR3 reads CASGRVPSYEQYF. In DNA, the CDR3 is TGTGCCAGCGGGCGGGTTCCCTCCTACGAGCAGTACTTC.

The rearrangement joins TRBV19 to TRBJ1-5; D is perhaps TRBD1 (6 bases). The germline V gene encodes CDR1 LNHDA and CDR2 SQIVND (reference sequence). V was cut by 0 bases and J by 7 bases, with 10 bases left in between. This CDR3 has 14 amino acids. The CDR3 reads CASSIEGARQPQHF. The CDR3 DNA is TGTGCCAGTAGTATAGAGGGGGCTCGGCAGCCCCAGCATTTT. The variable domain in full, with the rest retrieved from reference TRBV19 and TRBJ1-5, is DGGITQSPKYLFRKEGQNVTLSCEQNLNHDAMYWYRQDPGQGLRLIYYSQIVNDFQKGDIAEGYSVSREKKESFPLTVTSAQKNPTAFYLCASSIEGARQPQHFGDGTRLSIL.

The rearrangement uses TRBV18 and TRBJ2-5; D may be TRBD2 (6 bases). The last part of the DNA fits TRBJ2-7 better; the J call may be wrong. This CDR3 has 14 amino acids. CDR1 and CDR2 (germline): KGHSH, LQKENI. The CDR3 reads CASSAGGNSYEQYF. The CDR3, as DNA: TGTGCCAGCTCCGCAGGAGGGAACTCCTACGAGCAGTACTTC.

CDR3 nucleotide sequence: TGTGCCAGTAGTACCGGGACAGGGATCGGAGAGACCCAGTACTTC. Its translation: CASSTGTGIGETQYF. J is TRBJ2-5 and V is TRBV19; 9 bases align to TRBD1. This CDR3 is built from 15 residues. Germline values: CDR1 LNHDA, CDR2 SQIVND (reference sequence). Trimming removed 4 bases from V and 4 bases from J; junction bases left unmatched: 7.

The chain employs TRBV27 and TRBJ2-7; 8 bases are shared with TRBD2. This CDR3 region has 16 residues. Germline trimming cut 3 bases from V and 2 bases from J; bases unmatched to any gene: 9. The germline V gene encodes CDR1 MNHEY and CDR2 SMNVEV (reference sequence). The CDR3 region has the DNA TGTGCCAGCAGTTTCTTAGCGGGACGGATAGCCTACGAGCAGTACTTC. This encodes CASSFLAGRIAYEQYF.

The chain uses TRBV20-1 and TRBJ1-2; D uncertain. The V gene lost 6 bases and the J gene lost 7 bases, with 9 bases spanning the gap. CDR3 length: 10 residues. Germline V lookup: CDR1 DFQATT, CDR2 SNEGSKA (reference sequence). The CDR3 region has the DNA TGCAGTGCCACGCCCCCTGGCTACACCTTC. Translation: CSATPPGYTF.

CDR3 DNA: TGTGCCAGCACACAGGAATTGGAGTTGAACACTGAAGCTTTCTTT. Protein product: CASTQELELNTEAFF. J is TRBJ1-1 and V is TRBV28; D might be TRBD1 (5 bases). Trimming shortened V by 7 bases and J by 0 bases, and 15 bases separated the two germline ends. The CDR3 sequence is 15 residues long. Germline V gene sequence: CDR1 MDHEN, CDR2 SYDVKM.

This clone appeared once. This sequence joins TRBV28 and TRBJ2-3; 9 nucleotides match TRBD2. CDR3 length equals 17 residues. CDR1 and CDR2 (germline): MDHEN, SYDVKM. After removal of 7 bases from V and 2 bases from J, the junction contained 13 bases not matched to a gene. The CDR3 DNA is TGTGCCAGCAACCGGTTTACGAAGCGGGAGGTCACAGATACGCAGTATTTT. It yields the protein CASNRFTKREVTDTQYF.

Here the CDR3 DNA reads TGCGCCAGCAGGGTCGCTAGCGGGACCTACGAGCAGTACTTC. It yields the protein CASRVASGTYEQYF. The V and J genes are TRBV5-1 and TRBJ2-7, with 9 bases fitting TRBD2. After removal of 5 bases from V and 2 bases from J, the junction contained 5 bases not matched to a gene. The germline V gene encodes CDR1 SGHRS and CDR2 YFSETQ. The CDR3 length is 14 residues.

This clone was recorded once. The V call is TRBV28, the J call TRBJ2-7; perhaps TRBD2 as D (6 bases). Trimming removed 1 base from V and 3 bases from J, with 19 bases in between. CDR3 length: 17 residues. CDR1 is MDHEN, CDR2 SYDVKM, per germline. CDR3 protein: CASSLSSAGQPFYEQYF. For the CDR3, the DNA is TGTGCCAGCAGTTTATCCTCGGCGGGGCAACCATTCTACGAGCAGTACTTC.

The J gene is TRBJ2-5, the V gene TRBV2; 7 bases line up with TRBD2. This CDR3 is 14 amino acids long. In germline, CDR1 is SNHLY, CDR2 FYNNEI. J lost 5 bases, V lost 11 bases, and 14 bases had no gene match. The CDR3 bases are TGTGCCGGATTTAGCTGGCGGGAGCGGGAGACCCAGTACTTC. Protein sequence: CAGFSWRERETQYF.

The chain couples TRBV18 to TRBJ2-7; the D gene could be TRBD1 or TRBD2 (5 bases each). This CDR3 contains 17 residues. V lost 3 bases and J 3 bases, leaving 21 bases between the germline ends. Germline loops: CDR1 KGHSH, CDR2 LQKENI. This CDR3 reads CASSPPKGRSQYYEQYF. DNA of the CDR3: TGTGCCAGCTCACCTCCGAAGGGACGGAGTCAGTACTACGAGCAGTACTTC. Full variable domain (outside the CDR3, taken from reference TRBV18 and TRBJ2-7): NAGVMQNPRHLVRRRGQEARLRCSPMKGHSHVYWYRQLPEEGLKFMVYLQKENIIDESGMPKERFSAEFPKEGPSILRIQQVVRGDSAAYFCASSPPKGRSQYYEQYFGPGTRLTVT.

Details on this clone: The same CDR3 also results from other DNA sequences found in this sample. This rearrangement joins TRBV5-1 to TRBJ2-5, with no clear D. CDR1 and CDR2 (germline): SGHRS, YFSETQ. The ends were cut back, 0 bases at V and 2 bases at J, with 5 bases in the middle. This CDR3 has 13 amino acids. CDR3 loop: CASSLGPQETQYF. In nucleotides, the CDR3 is TGCGCCAGCAGCTTGGGTCCGCAAGAGACCCAGTACTTC. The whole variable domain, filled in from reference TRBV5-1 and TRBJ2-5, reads KAGVTQTPRYLIKTRGQQVTLSCSPISGHRSVSWYQQTPGQGLQFLFEYFSETQRNKGNFPGRFSGRQFSNSRSEMNVSTLELGDSALYLCASSLGPQETQYFGPGTRLLVL.

This chain's CDR3 is CASSLVGHEQYF. CDR3 bases: TGTGCCAGCAGCTTAGTAGGGCACGAGCAGTACTTC. The gene calls are TRBV7-9 and TRBJ2-7, with D uncertain. V was clipped by 1 base and J by 5 bases, with 6 bases between them. Germline CDR1 reads SEHNR; CDR2 reads FQNEAQ (reference sequence). This CDR3 has 12 amino acids.